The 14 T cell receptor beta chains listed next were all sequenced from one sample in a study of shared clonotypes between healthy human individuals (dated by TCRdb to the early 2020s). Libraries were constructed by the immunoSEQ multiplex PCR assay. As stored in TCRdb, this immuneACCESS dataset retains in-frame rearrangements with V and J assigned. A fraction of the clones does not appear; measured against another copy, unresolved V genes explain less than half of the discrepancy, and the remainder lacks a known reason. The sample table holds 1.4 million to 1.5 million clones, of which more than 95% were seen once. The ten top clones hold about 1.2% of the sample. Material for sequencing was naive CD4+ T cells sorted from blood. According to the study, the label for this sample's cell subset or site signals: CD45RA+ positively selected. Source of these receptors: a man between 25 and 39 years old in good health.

CDR3 sequence (DNA): TGTGCCAGCAGCTTAGGTTGGGGGACTCAGCCCCAGCATTTT. Protein product: CASSLGWGTQPQHF. The chain carries TRBV7-2 and TRBJ1-5; tentatively, D is TRBD1 (5 bases). This CDR3 comprises 14 residues. Trimming pared 1 base from V and 6 bases from J, leaving 10 bases between. CDR1 is SGHTA, CDR2 FQGNSA, per germline.

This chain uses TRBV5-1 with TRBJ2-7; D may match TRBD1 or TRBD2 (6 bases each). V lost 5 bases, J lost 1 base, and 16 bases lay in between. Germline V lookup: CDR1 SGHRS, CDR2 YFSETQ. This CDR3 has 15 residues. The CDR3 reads CASRQGRDESYEQYF. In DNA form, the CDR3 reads TGCGCCAGCAGGCAGGGGCGGGACGAATCCTACGAGCAGTACTTC.

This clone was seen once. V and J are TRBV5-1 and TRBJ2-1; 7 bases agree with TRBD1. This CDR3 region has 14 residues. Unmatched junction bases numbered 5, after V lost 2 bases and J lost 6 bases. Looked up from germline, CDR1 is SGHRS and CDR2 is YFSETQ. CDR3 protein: CASSLQGITNEQFF. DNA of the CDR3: TGCGCCAGCAGCTTACAGGGGATTACCAATGAGCAGTTCTTC.

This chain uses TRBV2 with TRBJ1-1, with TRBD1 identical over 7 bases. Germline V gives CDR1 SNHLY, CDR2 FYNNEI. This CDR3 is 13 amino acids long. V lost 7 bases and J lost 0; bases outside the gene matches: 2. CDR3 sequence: CASMTGMNTEAFF. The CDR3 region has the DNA TGTGCCAGCATGACAGGGATGAACACTGAAGCTTTCTTT.

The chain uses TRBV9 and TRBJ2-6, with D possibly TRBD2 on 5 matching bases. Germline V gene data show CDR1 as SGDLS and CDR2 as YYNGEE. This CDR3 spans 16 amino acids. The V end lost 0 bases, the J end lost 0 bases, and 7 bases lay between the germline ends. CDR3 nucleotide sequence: TGTGCCAGCAGCGTAGCGGGGAGCTCTGGGGCCAACGTCCTGACTTTC. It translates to CASSVAGSSGANVLTF.

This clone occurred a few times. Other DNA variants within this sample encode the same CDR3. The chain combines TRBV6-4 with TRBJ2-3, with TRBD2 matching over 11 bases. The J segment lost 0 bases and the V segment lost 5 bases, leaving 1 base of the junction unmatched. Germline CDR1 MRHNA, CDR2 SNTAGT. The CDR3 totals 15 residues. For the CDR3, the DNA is TGTGCCAGCAGTAGGACTAGCGGGAGCACAGATACGCAGTATTTT. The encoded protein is CASSRTSGSTDTQYF.

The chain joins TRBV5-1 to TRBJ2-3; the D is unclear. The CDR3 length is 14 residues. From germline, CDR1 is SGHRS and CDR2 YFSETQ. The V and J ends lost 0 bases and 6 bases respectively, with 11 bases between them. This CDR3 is CASSLGPTEDTQYF. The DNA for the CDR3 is TGCGCCAGCAGCTTGGGACCAACAGAGGATACGCAGTATTTT.

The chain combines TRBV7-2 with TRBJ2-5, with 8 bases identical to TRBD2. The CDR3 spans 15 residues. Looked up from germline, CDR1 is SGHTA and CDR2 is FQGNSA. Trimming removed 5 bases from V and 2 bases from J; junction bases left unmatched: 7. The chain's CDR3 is CASSRWTSKQETQYF. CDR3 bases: TGTGCCAGCAGCAGATGGACTAGCAAGCAAGAGACCCAGTACTTC.

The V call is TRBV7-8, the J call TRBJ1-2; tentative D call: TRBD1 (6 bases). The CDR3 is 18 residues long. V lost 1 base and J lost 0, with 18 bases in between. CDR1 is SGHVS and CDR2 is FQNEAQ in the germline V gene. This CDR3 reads CASSLVRGTTSPNYGYTF. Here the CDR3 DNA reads TGTGCCAGCAGCTTAGTGAGGGGGACGACTTCACCTAACTATGGCTACACCTTC.

CDR3 in amino acids: CASSQLSWGAQFF. DNA for the CDR3: TGCGCCAGCAGCCAGCTGAGTTGGGGGGCGCAGTTCTTC. V and J are TRBV4-3 and TRBJ2-1; TRBD1 or TRBD2 may be the D gene (6 bases each). This CDR3 spans 13 amino acids. Germline V CDR1 and CDR2: LGHNA, YSLEER. Trimming left V 3 bases short and J 12 bases short, with 15 bases between.

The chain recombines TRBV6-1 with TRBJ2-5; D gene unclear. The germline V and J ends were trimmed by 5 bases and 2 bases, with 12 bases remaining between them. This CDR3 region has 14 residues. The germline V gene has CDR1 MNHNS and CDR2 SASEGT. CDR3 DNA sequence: TGTGCCAGCAGTAGTGGACCGAATCAAGAGACCCAGTACTTC. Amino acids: CASSSGPNQETQYF.

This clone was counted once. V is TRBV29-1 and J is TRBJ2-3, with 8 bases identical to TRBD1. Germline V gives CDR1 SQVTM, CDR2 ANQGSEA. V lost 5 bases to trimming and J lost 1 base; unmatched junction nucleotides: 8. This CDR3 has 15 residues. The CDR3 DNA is TGCAGCGTTTCCAGGGGGCGCGGGGGCACAGATACGCAGTATTTT. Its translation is CSVSRGRGGTDTQYF.

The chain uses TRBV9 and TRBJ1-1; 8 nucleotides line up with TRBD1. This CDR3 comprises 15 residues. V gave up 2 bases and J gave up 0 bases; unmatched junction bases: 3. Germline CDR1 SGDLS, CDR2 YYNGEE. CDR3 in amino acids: CASSVGQVLNTEAFF. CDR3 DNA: TGTGCCAGCAGCGTGGGACAGGTACTGAACACTGAAGCTTTCTTT.

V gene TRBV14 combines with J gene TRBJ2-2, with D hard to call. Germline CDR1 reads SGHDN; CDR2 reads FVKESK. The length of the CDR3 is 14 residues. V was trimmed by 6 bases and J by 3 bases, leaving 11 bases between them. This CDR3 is CASSRQLDTGELFF. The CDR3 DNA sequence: TGTGCCAGCAGTCGGCAGTTAGACACCGGGGAGCTGTTTTTT.